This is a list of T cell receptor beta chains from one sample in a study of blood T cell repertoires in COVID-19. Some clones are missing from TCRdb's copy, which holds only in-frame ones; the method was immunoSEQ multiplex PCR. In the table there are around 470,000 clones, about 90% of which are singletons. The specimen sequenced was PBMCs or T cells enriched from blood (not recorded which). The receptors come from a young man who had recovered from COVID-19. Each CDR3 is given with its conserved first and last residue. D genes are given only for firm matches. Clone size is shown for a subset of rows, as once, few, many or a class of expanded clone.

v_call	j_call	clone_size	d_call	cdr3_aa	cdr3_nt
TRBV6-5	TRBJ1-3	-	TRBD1	CASSYWTGSGNTIYF	TGTGCCAGCAGTTATTGGACAGGGTCTGGAAACACCATATATTTT
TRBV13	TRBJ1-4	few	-	CASSLPGGLNEKLFF	TGTGCCAGCAGCTTGCCGGGGGGCCTTAATGAAAAACTGTTTTTT
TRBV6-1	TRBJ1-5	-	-	CASSEDTGGRAQHF	TGTGCCAGCAGTGAGGACACGGGGGGCCGGGCCCAGCATTTT
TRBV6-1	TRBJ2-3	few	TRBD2	CASSQASGRAPDTQYF	TGTGCCAGCAGTCAAGCTAGCGGGAGGGCCCCAGATACGCAGTATTTT
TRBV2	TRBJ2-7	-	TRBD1	CASSGDRALDEQYF	TGTGCCAGCAGCGGGGACAGGGCACTCGACGAGCAGTACTTC
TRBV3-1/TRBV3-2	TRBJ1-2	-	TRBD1	CASSQTAGTGAQYGYTF	TGTGCCAGCAGCCAAACAGCCGGGACAGGGGCCCAATATGGCTACACCTTC
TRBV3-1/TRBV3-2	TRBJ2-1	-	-	CASSQDSRSGEQFF	TGTGCCAGCAGCCAAGATTCGAGAAGCGGTGAGCAGTTCTTC
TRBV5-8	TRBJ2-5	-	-	CASSLLAAGGQETQYF	TGTGCCAGCAGCTTGCTCGCAGCCGGCGGACAAGAGACCCAGTACTTC
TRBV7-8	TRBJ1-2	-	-	CATTEAGLLGYTF	TGTGCCACCACCGAGGCAGGGTTGCTTGGCTACACCTTC
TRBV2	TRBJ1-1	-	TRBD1	CASTEDEGAGLTAFF	TGTGCCAGCACGGAAGATGAGGGGGCAGGTTTGACGGCTTTCTTT
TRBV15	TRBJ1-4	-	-	CATSKERTDNEKLFF	TGTGCCACCAGCAAGGAGCGGACGGACAATGAAAAACTGTTTTTT
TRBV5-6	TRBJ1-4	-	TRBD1	CASTIQGTGNEKLFF	TGTGCCAGCACCATTCAAGGGACAGGAAATGAAAAACTGTTTTTT
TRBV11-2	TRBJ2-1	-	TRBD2	CASIQLAGGRYNEQFF	TGTGCCAGCATCCAACTAGCGGGAGGACGCTACAATGAGCAGTTCTTC
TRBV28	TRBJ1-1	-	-	CASSSTLEPEAFF	TGTGCCAGCAGTTCAACTTTAGAGCCCGAAGCTTTCTTT
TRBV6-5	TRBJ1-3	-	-	CASKLASGNTIYF	TGTGCCAGCAAACTTGCCTCTGGAAACACCATATATTTT
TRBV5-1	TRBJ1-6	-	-	CASSFKVSQGPLHF	TGCGCCAGCAGCTTCAAAGTTTCTCAGGGGCCTCTCCACTTT
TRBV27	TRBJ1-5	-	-	CASSLTGYQPQHF	TGTGCCAGCAGTTTAACAGGGTATCAGCCCCAGCATTTT